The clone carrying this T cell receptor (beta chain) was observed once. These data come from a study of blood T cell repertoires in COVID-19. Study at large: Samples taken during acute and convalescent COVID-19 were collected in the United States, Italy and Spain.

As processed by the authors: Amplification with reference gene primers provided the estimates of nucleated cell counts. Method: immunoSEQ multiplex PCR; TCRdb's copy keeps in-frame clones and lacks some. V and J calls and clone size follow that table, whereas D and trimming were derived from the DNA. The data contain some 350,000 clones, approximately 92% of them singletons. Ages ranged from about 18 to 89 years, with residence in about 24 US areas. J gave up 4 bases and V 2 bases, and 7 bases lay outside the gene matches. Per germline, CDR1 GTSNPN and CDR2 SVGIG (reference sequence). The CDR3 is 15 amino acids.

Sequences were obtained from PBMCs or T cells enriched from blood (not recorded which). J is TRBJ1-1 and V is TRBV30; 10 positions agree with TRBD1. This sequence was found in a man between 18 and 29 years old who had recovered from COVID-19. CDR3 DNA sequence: TGTGCCTGGAGTTTAGGGACAGGGGTCGGCACTGAAGCTTTCTTT. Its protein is CAWSLGTGVGTEAFF.